The clone carrying this T cell receptor beta chain was counted once. Its antigen is not identified. Sequencing used immunoSEQ multiplex PCR; TCRdb keeps in-frame clones, though not all of them. The sample shows around 80,000 clones, about 96% of them seen only once. The sample is drawn from a study of T cell clonotyping in hematopoietic cell transplantation. As for the study in general: Recipients' pretransplant samples followed cytoreduction. Whole-study findings and limits: Without cell sorting, CD4 versus CD8 contributions remain unresolved. Recipient TCR diversity dropped after transplant; expanded clonotypes rose from day 30 to 180. At the given depth, recipient repertoires were over 95% de novo clonotypes.

Sample time point: recipient sample about 28 days before transplant, after cytoreduction. Germline V lookup: CDR1 SNHLY, CDR2 FYNNEI. The trim removed 6 bases at V and 1 base at J, leaving 14 bases unmatched. CDR3 length: 17 amino acids. The specimen was peripheral blood mononuclear cells, collected before stem cell transplant. The rearrangement links TRBV2 to TRBJ1-2; TRBD1 aligns across 7 bases. The clonotype originates from a woman aged 45-60 years with acute myeloid leukemia. Some clones in this sample may be carry-over from other donors' samples. This CDR3 is CASRSDVTGTVNYGYTF. The CDR3 bases are TGTGCCAGCAGATCGGACGTAACCGGGACAGTTAACTATGGCTACACCTTC.